The sequence of this T cell receptor (beta chain) was determined in a study of blood T cells in healthy people across ages. Comments on this clonotype: Its antigen remains unidentified.

Study findings and constraints: Estimated diversity, derived from one million T cells, was regarded as an underestimate. Observed TCR beta diversity per million T cells went down as age went up. This fall followed a roughly linear course with age.

Primers used in a second PCR of about 7 to 11 cycles were a sample-barcoded 5' primer and a J-beta primer mix. Through a template-switch adaptor with 12 random nucleotides, each cDNA molecule received a tag. Via MiXCR, TCRdb re-called the 5' RACE reads, giving one row per CDR3 protein. The data show almost 1 million distinct CDR3 sequences, roughly half seen once. Germline CDR1 is MGHRA and CDR2 is YSYEKL. This CDR3 has 14 residues. The chain uses TRBV4-1 and TRBJ2-4; TRBD2 might be the D (6 bases). The DNA matches TRBJ2-5 better at its end, which makes the J call doubtful. Sequenced: blood. This receptor was identified in a woman in her sixties or seventies in good health. The CDR3 DNA reads as TGCGCCAGCAGCTGGGGACTTTTCCAAGAGACCCAGTACTTC. This codes for CASSWGLFQETQYF.